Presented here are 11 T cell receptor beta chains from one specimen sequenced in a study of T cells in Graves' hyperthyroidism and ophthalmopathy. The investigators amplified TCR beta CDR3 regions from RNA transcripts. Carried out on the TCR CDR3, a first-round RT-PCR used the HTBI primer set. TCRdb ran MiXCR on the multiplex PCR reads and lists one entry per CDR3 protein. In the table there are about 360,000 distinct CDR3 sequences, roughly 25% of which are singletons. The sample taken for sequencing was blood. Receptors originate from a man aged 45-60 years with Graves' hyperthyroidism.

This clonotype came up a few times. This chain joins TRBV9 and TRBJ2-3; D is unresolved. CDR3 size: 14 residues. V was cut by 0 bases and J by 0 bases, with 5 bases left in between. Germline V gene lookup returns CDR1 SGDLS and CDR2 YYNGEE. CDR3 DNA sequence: TGTGCCAGCAGCGTAGCTTTGAGCACAGATACGCAGTATTTT. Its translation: CASSVALSTDTQYF.

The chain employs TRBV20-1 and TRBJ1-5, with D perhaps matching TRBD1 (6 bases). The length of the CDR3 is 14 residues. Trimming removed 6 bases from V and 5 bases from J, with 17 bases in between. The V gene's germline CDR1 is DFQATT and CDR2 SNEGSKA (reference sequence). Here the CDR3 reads CSALGREGDQPQHF. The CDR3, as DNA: TGCAGTGCCCTGGGACGGGAGGGGGATCAGCCCCAGCATTTT.

The CDR3 region has the DNA TGCAGTGCCGGGACTCATACATTATCCTACAATGAGCAGTTCTTC. Translating gives CSAGTHTLSYNEQFF. The genes are TRBV20-1 and TRBJ2-1, with D perhaps matching TRBD2 (6 bases). The CDR3 is 15 amino acids. The ends were cut back, 6 bases at V and 1 base at J, with 16 bases in the middle. Germline V CDR1 and CDR2: DFQATT, SNEGSKA (reference sequence).

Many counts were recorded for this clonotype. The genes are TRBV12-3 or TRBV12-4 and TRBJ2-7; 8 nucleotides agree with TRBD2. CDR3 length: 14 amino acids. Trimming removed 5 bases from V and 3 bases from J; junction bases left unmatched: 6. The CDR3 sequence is CASSPSGGHYEQYF. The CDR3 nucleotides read TGTGCCAGCAGTCCAAGCGGGGGCCACTACGAGCAGTACTTC.

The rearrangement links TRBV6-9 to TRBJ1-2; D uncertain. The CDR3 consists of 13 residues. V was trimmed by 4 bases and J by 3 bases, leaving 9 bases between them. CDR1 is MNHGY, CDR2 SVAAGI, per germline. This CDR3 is CASSSPGDYGYTF. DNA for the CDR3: TGTGCCAGCAGTTCCCCCGGGGACTATGGCTACACCTTC.

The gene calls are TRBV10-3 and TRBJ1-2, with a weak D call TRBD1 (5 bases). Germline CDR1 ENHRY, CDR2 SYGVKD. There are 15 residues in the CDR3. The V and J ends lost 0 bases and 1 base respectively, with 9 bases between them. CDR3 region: CAISESGPLNYGYTF. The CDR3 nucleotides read TGTGCCATCAGTGAGTCGGGACCGCTTAACTATGGCTACACCTTC.

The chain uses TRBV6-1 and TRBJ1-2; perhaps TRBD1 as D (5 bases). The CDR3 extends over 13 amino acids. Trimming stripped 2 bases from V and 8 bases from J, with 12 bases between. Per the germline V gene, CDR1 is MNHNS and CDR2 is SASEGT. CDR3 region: CASSESKGTGYTF. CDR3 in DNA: TGTGCCAGCAGTGAATCGAAGGGGACGGGCTACACCTTC.

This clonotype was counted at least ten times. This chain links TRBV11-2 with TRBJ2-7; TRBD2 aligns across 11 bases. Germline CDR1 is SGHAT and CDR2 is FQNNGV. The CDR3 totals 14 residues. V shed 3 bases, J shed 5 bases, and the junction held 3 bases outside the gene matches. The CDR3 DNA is TGTGCCAGCAGCTTGACTAGCGGGGTTCACGAGCAGTACTTC. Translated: CASSLTSGVHEQYF.

The CDR3 loop reads CASSLSAGGWNEQFF. CDR3 nucleotides: TGTGCCAGCAGCTTATCAGCGGGAGGGTGGAATGAGCAGTTCTTC. The chain links TRBV7-2 to TRBJ2-1; TRBD2 agrees at 10 bases. The CDR3 totals 15 residues. Germline trimming cut 2 bases from V and 7 bases from J; bases unmatched to any gene: 5. The V gene's germline CDR1 is SGHTA and CDR2 FQGNSA. The full variable domain, completed using reference TRBV7-2 and TRBJ2-1, is GAGVSQSPSNKVTEKGKDVELRCDPISGHTALYWYRQSLGQGLEFLIYFQGNSAPDKSGLPSDRFSAERTGGSVSTLTIQRTQQEDSAVYLCASSLSAGGWNEQFFGPGTRLTVL.

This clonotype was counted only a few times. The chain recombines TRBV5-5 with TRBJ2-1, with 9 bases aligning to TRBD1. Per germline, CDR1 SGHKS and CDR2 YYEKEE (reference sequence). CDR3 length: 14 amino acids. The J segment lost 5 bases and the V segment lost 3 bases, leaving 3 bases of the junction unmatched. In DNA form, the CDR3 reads TGTGCCAGCAGCTCGGACAGGGGTGACAATGAGCAGTTCTTC. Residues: CASSSDRGDNEQFF. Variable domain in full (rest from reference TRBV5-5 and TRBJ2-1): DAGVTQSPTHLIKTRGQQVTLRCSPISGHKSVSWYQQVLGQGPQFIFQYYEKEERGRGNFPDRFSARQFPNYSSELNVNALLLGDSALYLCASSSDRGDNEQFFGPGTRLTVL.

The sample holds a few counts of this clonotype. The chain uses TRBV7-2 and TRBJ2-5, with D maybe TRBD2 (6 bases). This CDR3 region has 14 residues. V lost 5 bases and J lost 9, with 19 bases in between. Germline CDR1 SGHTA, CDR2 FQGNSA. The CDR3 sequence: CASSGRETQYSQYF. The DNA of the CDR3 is TGTGCCAGCAGCGGACGGGAGACCCAGTACTCCCAGTACTTC. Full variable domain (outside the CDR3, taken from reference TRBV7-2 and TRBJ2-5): GAGVSQSPSNKVTEKGKDVELRCDPISGHTALYWYRQSLGQGLEFLIYFQGNSAPDKSGLPSDRFSAERTGGSVSTLTIQRTQQEDSAVYLCASSGRETQYSQYFGPGTRLLVL.